There are a few counts of the clone carrying this T cell receptor (beta chain). The record originates from a study of T-cell reconstitution after alpha-beta-depleted transplantation in children. Germline V gene data show CDR1 as SGHTA and CDR2 as FQGTGA. Deletions cut 2 bases from V and 0 bases from J, with 11 bases between. The CDR3 is made up of 17 amino acids. Construction of the TCRbeta library involved unique molecular identifiers. TCRdb re-derived calls from the PCR reads in MiXCR, one entry per CDR3 protein. The repertoire has over 45,000 distinct CDR3 sequences, less than 6% of them found once; the top ten carry 30%.

The TCR comes from a female patient aged 2-10 years who had a stem cell transplant for aplastic anemia, so the T cells may come from the graft donor. The rearrangement links TRBV7-3 to TRBJ2-6; tentatively, D is TRBD1 (6 bases). This material consisted of PBMCs, mostly from graft donor cells, taken 60 days after TCRalphabeta/CD19-depleted stem cell transplant. The CDR3 is CASSLQGKSSGANVLTF. The DNA of the CDR3 is TGTGCCAGCAGCTTACAGGGGAAGAGCTCTGGGGCCAACGTCCTGACTTTC.